These 6 T cell receptor beta chains were sequenced from one sample in a study of spatial heterogeneity in lung cancer. Study-wide results and limits: It was found that expanded intratumoral alpha and beta TCR counts tracked tumor mutation counts.

Time point in this sample: sample taken at primary tumor resection. TCRdb analysed the 5' RACE reads with MiXCR anew, one entry per CDR3 protein. The sample shows tens of thousands of distinct CDR3 sequences, approximately 4.8% of them seen only once. No cognate antigen is known for these TCRs. This material consisted of lung tumor tissue, taken at surgery. These receptors all stem from a male donor with early-stage non-small cell lung cancer.

This clonotype was seen many times. V and J are TRBV7-7 and TRBJ2-5; 7 nucleotides align to TRBD1. The CDR3 loop spans 13 amino acids. CDR1 and CDR2 (germline): SSHAT, FNYEAQ (reference sequence). V was clipped by 1 base and J by 4 bases; unmatched bases: 0. CDR3 loop: CASSLDRGETQYF. CDR3 nucleotides: TGTGCCAGCAGCTTAGACAGGGGAGAGACCCAGTACTTC.

This clonotype was detected many times. The genes are TRBV7-6 and TRBJ2-7, with TRBD1 identical over 7 bases. This CDR3 is 14 amino acids long. The V gene's germline CDR1 is SGHVS and CDR2 FNYEAQ. After removal of 5 bases from V and 2 bases from J, the junction contained 6 bases not matched to a gene. The CDR3 spells CASSTGQVAYEQYF. The CDR3 region has the DNA TGTGCCAGCAGCACCGGACAGGTGGCCTACGAGCAGTACTTC. The variable domain in full, with the rest retrieved from reference TRBV7-6 and TRBJ2-7, is GAGVSQSPRYKVTKRGQDVALRCDPISGHVSLYWYRQALGQGPEFLTYFNYEAQQDKSGLPNDRFSAERPEGSISTLTIQRTEQRDSAMYRCASSTGQVAYEQYFGPGTRLTVT.

This clonotype was recorded many times. The CDR3 spells CASSFTKETQYF. DNA of the CDR3: TGCGCCAGCAGCTTCACAAAAGAGACCCAGTACTTC. The chain combines TRBV5-1 with TRBJ2-5; D unclear. This CDR3 comprises 12 residues. V lost 2 bases and J lost 3, with 5 bases in between. CDR1 and CDR2 (germline): SGHRS, YFSETQ.

Note on this clonotype: Its ends do not fully match the called genes, so a read error is possible. The chain couples TRBV7-2 to TRBJ1-4; the D is unclear. The CDR3 is made up of 13 amino acids. Germline V gives CDR1 SGHTA, CDR2 FQGNSA. The CDR3 DNA reads as TGTGCCAGCACCTTACAGCCTAATGAAAAACTGTTTTTT. Its protein product is CASTLQPNEKLFF.

This clonotype has a count of ten or more. The chain carries TRBV9 and TRBJ2-3, with D uncertain. The germline V and J ends were trimmed by 4 bases and 4 bases, with 10 bases remaining between them. The CDR3 extends over 13 amino acids. Germline CDR1 and CDR2: SGDLS and YYNGEE. DNA of the CDR3: TGTGCCAGCAGCCAGGCGGTCGCAGATACGCAGTATTTT. Translating it yields CASSQAVADTQYF.

This clonotype was detected ten times or more. This sequence joins TRBV6-6 and TRBJ2-5; 7 positions agree with TRBD1. Germline V gene lookup returns CDR1 MNHNY and CDR2 SVGAGI (reference sequence). The length of the CDR3 is 16 residues. V was pared by 9 bases and J by 0 bases, with 13 bases of the junction left unmatched. CDR3: CASSRPTGTDQETQYF. CDR3 DNA sequence: TGTGCCAGTTCACGCCCGACCGGGACAGACCAAGAGACCCAGTACTTC.